Shown below are 23 T cell receptor beta chains from a single sample sequenced in a study of T-cell reconstitution after alpha-beta-depleted transplantation in children. Molecular barcoding with unique molecular identifiers was used for the TCRbeta library. TCRdb ran MiXCR on the PCR reads and lists one entry per CDR3 protein. The repertoire holds 200,000 to 300,000 distinct CDR3 sequences, about a quarter seen once, with about 2.6% in the top ten. Sequenced material: PBMCs, taken before TCRalphabeta/CD19-depleted stem cell transplant. These receptors all come from a girl aged 2 to 9 with Fanconi anemia, due to receive a stem cell transplant.

The CDR3 DNA sequence: TGTGCCAGCAGCTTCACCCCCGGGACTAGCGACTACAATGAGCAGTTCTTC. Its translation: CASSFTPGTSDYNEQFF. The chain links TRBV7-7 to TRBJ2-1; 10 bases line up with TRBD2. Germline assignment: CDR1 SSHAT and CDR2 FNYEAQ (reference sequence). V gave up 3 bases and J gave up 3 bases; unmatched junction bases: 8. This CDR3 comprises 17 residues.

This clonotype was detected ten times or more. The rearrangement joins TRBV20-1 to TRBJ2-2; TRBD2 agrees at 9 bases. CDR1 and CDR2 (germline): DFQATT, SNEGSKA (reference sequence). V was clipped by 6 bases and J by 1 base; unmatched bases: 12. The CDR3 spans 17 residues. CDR3: CSARSLAGYGNTGELFF. CDR3 nucleotide sequence: TGCAGTGCGCGAAGTCTAGCGGGGTATGGGAACACCGGGGAGCTGTTTTTT.

This clonotype showed up just once. The rearrangement links TRBV7-3 to TRBJ2-1; D is perhaps TRBD1 or TRBD2 (6 bases each). Germline V gene sequence: CDR1 SGHTA, CDR2 FQGTGA. The CDR3 sequence is 15 residues long. Between the trimmed V and J ends, which lost 4 bases and 3 bases, there was a span of 13 bases. The CDR3 is CASSSDGGLYNEQFF. As DNA, the CDR3 is TGTGCCAGCAGCTCGGACGGGGGCCTCTACAATGAGCAGTTCTTC. Full variable domain (rest looked up from reference TRBV7-3 and TRBJ2-1): GAGVSQTPSNKVTEKGKYVELRCDPISGHTALYWYRQSLGQGPEFLIYFQGTGAADDSGLPNDRFFAVRPEGSVSTLKIQRTERGDSAVYLCASSSDGGLYNEQFFGPGTRLTVL.

The V call is TRBV20-1, the J call TRBJ2-3, with TRBD2 matching 7 bases. Trimming at V came to 1 base and at J to 2 bases, leaving 3 bases not matched to a gene. The CDR3 is 14 amino acids. Germline loops: CDR1 DFQATT, CDR2 SNEGSKA (reference sequence). CDR3 region: CSARVAGDTDTQYF. CDR3 sequence (DNA): TGCAGTGCTAGAGTGGCGGGGGACACAGATACGCAGTATTTT.

The CDR3 region has the DNA TGTGCCAGCAGCCTCCGACAGGGACGTGGCTACACCTTC. Amino acids: CASSLRQGRGYTF. The chain joins TRBV7-9 to TRBJ1-2, with TRBD1 identical over 7 bases. V shed 5 bases and J 7 bases; nucleotides not matched to a gene: 7. Per germline, CDR1 SEHNR and CDR2 FQNEAQ (reference sequence). The CDR3 consists of 13 residues.

This rearrangement joins TRBV7-7 to TRBJ2-1; 8 nucleotides agree with TRBD2. The V gene's germline CDR1 is SSHAT and CDR2 FNYEAQ (reference sequence). V was clipped by 3 bases and J by 6 bases; unmatched bases: 4. This CDR3 is built from 14 residues. Here the CDR3 reads CASSFSLAANEQFF. The CDR3 DNA reads TGTGCCAGCAGCTTCTCACTAGCGGCCAATGAGCAGTTCTTC. Based on the CDR3 plus reference TRBV7-7 and TRBJ2-1, the full variable domain is GAGVSQSPRYKVTKRGQDVTLRCDPISSHATLYWYQQALGQGPEFLTYFNYEAQPDKSGLPSDRFSAERPEGSISTLTIQRTEQRDSAMYRCASSFSLAANEQFFGPGTRLTVL.

This clonotype was seen many times. The CDR3 region is CASRDWDSNQPQHF. In DNA form, the CDR3 reads TGTGCCAGCAGGGATTGGGACAGCAATCAGCCCCAGCATTTT. The J gene is TRBJ1-5, the V gene TRBV12-3 or TRBV12-4; a weak D match, TRBD1 (5 bases). This CDR3 is 14 amino acids long. Trimming took 6 bases from V and 1 from J, leaving 10 bases between them.

This clonotype was seen a handful of times. The chain employs TRBV7-6 and TRBJ2-1; D is perhaps TRBD2 (6 bases). CDR3 length: 14 residues. Germline V CDR1 and CDR2: SGHVS, FNYEAQ. Trimming removed 1 base at V and 5 bases at J, with 9 bases between. The DNA for the CDR3 is TGTGCCAGCAGCTTAGAACCTAGCGACAATGAGCAGTTCTTC. It codes for CASSLEPSDNEQFF.

In its sample, this clonotype was seen a few times. The rearrangement uses TRBV5-1 and TRBJ2-6; D perhaps matches TRBD2 (6 bases). This CDR3 has 16 residues. The V gene's germline CDR1 is SGHRS and CDR2 YFSETQ. Trimming took 0 bases from V and 2 from J, leaving 9 bases between them. The CDR3 bases are TGCGCCAGCAGCTTGGCCGGAGGGACTGGGGCCAACGTCCTGACTTTC. This codes for CASSLAGGTGANVLTF.

This chain joins TRBV2 and TRBJ2-1, with 8 nucleotides matching TRBD2. Germline CDR1 SNHLY, CDR2 FYNNEI. The CDR3 runs 15 residues. J was trimmed by 8 bases and V by 8 bases; bases with no gene match: 14. This CDR3 is CASLSGGWTIDEQFF. Written as DNA, the CDR3 is TGTGCCAGCTTATCGGGGGGGTGGACAATTGATGAGCAGTTCTTC.

This clonotype was counted a few times. The rearrangement uses TRBV3-1 and TRBJ2-1; 9 bases are shared with TRBD1. The germline V gene has CDR1 LGHDT and CDR2 YNNKEL (reference sequence). Unmatched junction bases numbered 6, after V lost 1 base and J lost 11 bases. This CDR3 has 14 amino acids. CDR3 nucleotides: TGTGCCAGCAGCCAAGGGCAAGGGACAGGGCAGCAGTTCTTC. Encoded protein: CASSQGQGTGQQFF.

This clonotype was found a few times. The V and J genes are TRBV11-3 and TRBJ2-1; D might be TRBD1 or TRBD2, each matching 5 bases. Germline V CDR1 and CDR2: SGHNT, YENEEA. The CDR3 length is 15 residues. V was trimmed by 2 bases and J by 6 bases, leaving 14 bases between them. The CDR3 protein is CASSLRQGDINEQFF. The CDR3 region has the DNA TGTGCCAGCAGCTTAAGGCAGGGAGACATCAATGAGCAGTTCTTC.

This clonotype was recorded many times. The chain couples TRBV12-3 or TRBV12-4 to TRBJ2-5; D is possibly TRBD2 (6 bases). CDR3 length equals 18 residues. V gave up 2 bases and J gave up 5 bases, with 24 bases separating them. CDR3 in amino acids: CASSLPAGPRRSAETQYF. The CDR3 region has the DNA TGTGCCAGCAGTTTACCCGCGGGGCCTAGGAGGAGTGCGGAGACCCAGTACTTC.

In its sample, this clonotype was seen a few times. This rearrangement joins TRBV5-1 to TRBJ2-4; TRBD2 aligns across 7 bases. V dropped 1 base and J dropped 2; count of bases not matched to a gene: 3. This CDR3 spans 15 amino acids. CDR1 and CDR2 (germline): SGHRS, YFSETQ. The CDR3 coding sequence is TGCGCCAGCAGCTTGACGGGAGGATCCAAAAACATTCAGTACTTC. It is translated as CASSLTGGSKNIQYF. The full variable domain, completed using reference TRBV5-1 and TRBJ2-4, is KAGVTQTPRYLIKTRGQQVTLSCSPISGHRSVSWYQQTPGQGLQFLFEYFSETQRNKGNFPGRFSGRQFSNSRSEMNVSTLELGDSALYLCASSLTGGSKNIQYFGAGTRLSVL.

This clonotype was detected ten times or more. In DNA form, the CDR3 reads TGCAGCGTTGGTGTAGCAGATACGCAGTATTTT. Translation gives CSVGVADTQYF. The V call is TRBV29-1, the J call TRBJ2-3; D not resolved. The CDR3 is 11 residues long. The V gene's germline CDR1 is SQVTM and CDR2 ANQGSEA. With 4 bases removed from V and 4 bases from J, the gap between germline ends came to 6 bases.

In this sample, this clonotype turned up many times. This CDR3 reads CSVRLIPRQRSITSGSYEQYF. Here the CDR3 DNA reads TGCAGCGTTCGGCTGATTCCCAGACAGAGATCCATCACTAGCGGGAGTTACGAGCAGTACTTC. The chain has TRBV29-1 and TRBJ2-7; the match to TRBD2 covers 11 bases. CDR1 is SQVTM and CDR2 is ANQGSEA in the germline V gene. This CDR3 has 21 amino acids. V was clipped by 5 bases and J by 4 bases; unmatched bases: 28.

Only a few counts were recorded for this clonotype. The chain links TRBV28 to TRBJ1-3, with TRBD1 matching 8 bases. J gave up 2 bases and V 2 bases, and 2 bases lay outside the gene matches. Per the germline V gene, CDR1 is MDHEN and CDR2 is SYDVKM. This CDR3 spans 15 amino acids. This CDR3 is CASSLMDRAGNTIYF. The CDR3 nucleotides are TGTGCCAGCAGTTTAATGGACAGGGCTGGAAACACCATATATTTT.

This clonotype showed up just a few times. The rearrangement links TRBV12-3 or TRBV12-4 to TRBJ2-2; no clear D. Between the trimmed V and J ends, which lost 5 bases and 0 bases, there was a span of 10 bases. There are 15 residues in the CDR3. The CDR3: CASSHRTANTGELFF. The CDR3 DNA is TGTGCCAGCAGTCACCGGACGGCGAACACCGGGGAGCTGTTTTTT.

This clonotype was observed at least ten times. This sequence joins TRBV6-5 and TRBJ2-1; weak D call: TRBD2 (6 bases). V dropped 0 bases and J dropped 5 bases, with 17 bases sitting between them. This CDR3 is 17 amino acids long. Germline CDR1 reads MNHEY; CDR2 reads SVGAGI. This CDR3 reads CASSYSEVGGAHNEQFF. The CDR3 region has the DNA TGTGCCAGCAGTTACTCGGAAGTGGGAGGCGCCCACAATGAGCAGTTCTTC.

In this sample, this clonotype turned up many times. This chain connects TRBV6-5 to TRBJ2-5, with D possibly matching TRBD2 (5 bases). The CDR3 is 14 amino acids. V lost 4 bases to trimming and J lost 1 base, with 10 bases between them. Per the germline V gene, CDR1 is MNHEY and CDR2 is SVGAGI. The CDR3 region has the DNA TGTGCCAGCAGTTCTCCGGGAAGCCAAGAGACCCAGTACTTC. As protein: CASSSPGSQETQYF.

This clonotype was picked up many times. The chain recombines TRBV7-6 with TRBJ2-3; 12 bases align to TRBD2. Germline loops: CDR1 SGHVS, CDR2 FNYEAQ. The CDR3 length is 17 residues. J gave up 2 bases and V 3 bases, and 6 bases lay outside the gene matches. Here the CDR3 DNA reads TGTGCCAGCAGCTTTACACTAGCGGGGGGAGTCACAGATACGCAGTATTTT. Residues: CASSFTLAGGVTDTQYF.

This clonotype was counted many times. The rearrangement uses TRBV18 and TRBJ2-7, with 7 bases aligning to TRBD1. The J segment lost 2 bases and the V segment lost 5 bases, leaving 6 bases of the junction unmatched. Per the germline V gene, CDR1 is KGHSH and CDR2 is LQKENI. The CDR3 is 14 amino acids. CDR3 DNA: TGTGCCAGCTCAGTTGGGACAGTGCCCTACGAGCAGTACTTC. Translation: CASSVGTVPYEQYF.

The chain uses TRBV7-9 and TRBJ2-7; D not certain. Per the germline V gene, CDR1 is SEHNR and CDR2 is FQNEAQ (reference sequence). Trimming shortened V by 3 bases and J by 2 bases, and 5 bases separated the two germline ends. The CDR3 runs 12 residues. The CDR3 DNA follows: TGTGCCAGCAGCTTTGTAGCCTACGAGCAGTACTTC. Translated: CASSFVAYEQYF.